One and the same sample provided the 32 T cell receptor beta chains below, sequenced in a study of blood T cell repertoires in COVID-19. Assay used: immunoSEQ multiplex PCR; TCRdb lists only in-frame clones, some missing. The sample consists of under 130,000 clones, over 75% of them appearing once. The specimen sequenced was peripheral blood. These receptors came from a man aged 45-60 years with acute or convalescent COVID-19.

This chain uses TRBV25-1 with TRBJ2-3; D perhaps matches TRBD2 (6 bases). The CDR3 totals 14 residues. Trimming took off 2 bases at V and 8 bases at J, with 14 bases between the two ends. Germline V gene sequence: CDR1 MGHDK, CDR2 SYGVNS. The CDR3 DNA reads as TGTGCCAGCAGTGAAACCGGGAGATGGGGTACGCAGTATTTT. Protein: CASSETGRWGTQYF. Filled out from reference TRBV25-1 and TRBJ2-3, the complete variable domain reads EADIYQTPRYLVIGTGKKITLECSQTMGHDKMYWYQQDPGMELHLIHYSYGVNSTEKGDLSSESTVSRIRTEHFPLTLESARPSHTSQYLCASSETGRWGTQYFGPGTRLTVL.

This sequence joins TRBV14 and TRBJ2-1; 10 positions match TRBD1. The germline V gene has CDR1 SGHDN and CDR2 FVKESK. This CDR3 has 16 residues. V gave up 5 bases and J gave up 4 bases; unmatched junction bases: 8. CDR3 coding DNA: TGTGCCAGCAGCACGACAGGGGGCGCGGCATACAATGAGCAGTTCTTC. Encoded protein: CASSTTGGAAYNEQFF.

The chain recombines TRBV5-4 with TRBJ2-3; D is possibly TRBD1 (6 bases). In germline, CDR1 is SGHNT, CDR2 YYREEE (reference sequence). CDR3 length: 13 amino acids. Trimming left V 3 bases short and J 6 bases short, with 11 bases between. In nucleotides, the CDR3 is TGTGCCAGCAGCTATGGACAGAGGGATACGCAGTATTTT. Protein product: CASSYGQRDTQYF.

This clone was seen a single time. The V and J genes are TRBV27 and TRBJ1-5; TRBD1 might be the D (6 bases). CDR1 and CDR2 from the germline V gene are MNHEY and SMNVEV (reference sequence). Trimming pared 5 bases from V and 9 bases from J, leaving 14 bases between. This CDR3 is built from 13 residues. The CDR3 loop reads CASSAPGVWPQHF. In DNA, the CDR3 is TGTGCCAGCAGTGCTCCAGGGGTATGGCCCCAGCATTTT.

The genes are TRBV6-5 and TRBJ1-5, with TRBD1 as a possible D gene (5 bases). The CDR3 sequence is 12 residues long. Germline lookup yields CDR1 MNHEY and CDR2 SVGAGI. V gave up 7 bases and J gave up 5 bases, with 9 bases separating them. CDR3 DNA sequence: TGTGCCAGCAAGACAGAGGATCAGCCCCAGCATTTT. Its protein product is CASKTEDQPQHF.

This chain's CDR3 is CASSMGQGATGQPQHF. For the CDR3, the DNA is TGTGCCAGTAGTATGGGACAGGGGGCAACGGGCCAGCCCCAGCATTTT. The chain links TRBV19 to TRBJ1-5; the match to TRBD1 covers 12 bases. The CDR3 covers 16 residues. Looked up from germline, CDR1 is LNHDA and CDR2 is SQIVND (reference sequence). V lost 3 bases, J lost 7 bases, and 7 bases stayed unmatched.

The CDR3 bases are TGTGCCAGCAGCAAAGGACAGGGATCACGAACCGGGGAGCTGTTTTTT. It codes for CASSKGQGSRTGELFF. V and J are TRBV5-6 and TRBJ2-2; TRBD1 matches 8 bases. V dropped 4 bases and J dropped 5; count of bases not matched to a gene: 10. The length of the CDR3 is 16 residues. CDR1 and CDR2 from the germline V gene are SGHDT and YYEEEE.

The chain employs TRBV7-9 and TRBJ2-3; TRBD2 is a possible D gene (6 bases). Germline assignment: CDR1 SEHNR and CDR2 FQNEAQ (reference sequence). The CDR3 contains 15 residues. Trimming stripped 5 bases from V and 3 bases from J, with 15 bases between. The CDR3 spells CASSLRLAVTDTQYF. DNA for the CDR3: TGTGCCAGCAGCCTCCGATTAGCGGTAACAGATACGCAGTATTTT.

This chain connects TRBV27 to TRBJ2-3; 12 positions agree with TRBD2. Germline V gives CDR1 MNHEY, CDR2 SMNVEV (reference sequence). CDR3 size: 17 residues. V lost 5 bases to trimming and J lost 2 bases; unmatched junction nucleotides: 8. CDR3: CASSPKRTSGNTDTQYF. CDR3 DNA: TGTGCCAGCAGTCCGAAACGGACTAGCGGGAACACAGATACGCAGTATTTT.

For the CDR3, the DNA is TGTGCCAGCACCTCGGACACAATTAACTATGGCTACACCTTC. Translation gives CASTSDTINYGYTF. V is TRBV5-4 and J is TRBJ1-2, with D possibly matching TRBD1 (5 bases). Germline CDR1 is SGHNT and CDR2 is YYREEE (reference sequence). Between the trimmed V and J ends, which lost 6 bases and 1 base, there was a span of 13 bases. This CDR3 contains 14 residues.

By proportion, this clone is medium-sized. The chain uses TRBV6-5 and TRBJ1-1, with D hard to call. Germline loops: CDR1 MNHEY, CDR2 SVGAGI. The CDR3 runs 16 residues. V was clipped by 0 bases and J by 0 bases, with 11 bases between them. The CDR3 loop reads CASSYSVVRMNTEAFF. DNA of the CDR3: TGTGCCAGCAGTTACTCGGTGGTTAGAATGAACACTGAAGCTTTCTTT.

The V gene is TRBV9, the J gene TRBJ1-4, with D maybe TRBD1 (5 bases). CDR1 is SGDLS and CDR2 is YYNGEE in the germline V gene. The CDR3 has 14 residues. Trimming pared 6 bases from V and 4 bases from J, leaving 13 bases between. The CDR3 protein is CASNRAGHNEKLFF. The DNA for the CDR3 is TGTGCCAGCAACCGCGCTGGACATAATGAAAAACTGTTTTTT.

This sequence joins TRBV5-5 and TRBJ2-3; 9 bases line up with TRBD2. This CDR3 comprises 16 residues. Trimming at V came to 1 base and at J to 8 bases, leaving 11 bases not matched to a gene. CDR1 and CDR2 from the germline V gene are SGHKS and YYEKEE (reference sequence). In DNA, the CDR3 is TGTGCCAGCAGCTTGTATCCAGCGGGGGGCCCAGCTACGCAGTATTTT. Protein sequence: CASSLYPAGGPATQYF.

The rearrangement links TRBV2 to TRBJ2-1, with a weak D call TRBD2 (5 bases). V gave up 5 bases and J gave up 3 bases, with 11 bases separating them. This CDR3 has 14 residues. Germline V gene lookup returns CDR1 SNHLY and CDR2 FYNNEI. CDR3 residues: CASSTRRFYNEQFF. In DNA, the CDR3 is TGTGCCAGCAGTACTAGGAGATTCTACAATGAGCAGTTCTTC.

V gene TRBV11-1 combines with J gene TRBJ2-7, with a weak D call TRBD1 (6 bases). Per the germline V gene, CDR1 is SGHAT and CDR2 is FQDESV (reference sequence). V lost 5 bases, J lost 4 bases, and 15 bases lay in between. The CDR3 covers 14 residues. The CDR3 DNA sequence: TGTGCCAGCAGCCTGAGGACAGAGAAATACGAGCAGTACTTC. This sequence encodes CASSLRTEKYEQYF.

V gene TRBV11-3 combines with J gene TRBJ2-7; the D is unclear. The CDR3 consists of 15 residues. In germline, CDR1 is SGHNT, CDR2 YENEEA. Trimming removed 0 bases from V and 2 bases from J, with 11 bases in between. CDR3 nucleotide sequence: TGTGCCAGCAGCTTAGACGCGGCAGATACCTACGAGCAGTACTTC. Amino acids: CASSLDAADTYEQYF. Complete variable domain (other parts from reference TRBV11-3 and TRBJ2-7): EAGVVQSPRYKIIEKKQPVAFWCNPISGHNTLYWYLQNLGQGPELLIRYENEEAVDDSQLPKDRFSAERLKGVDSTLKIQPAELGDSAVYLCASSLDAADTYEQYFGPGTRLTVT.

The chain joins TRBV2 to TRBJ1-3; a possible D gene is TRBD1 (5 bases). V was pared by 6 bases and J by 2 bases, with 11 bases between. Germline V gene sequence: CDR1 SNHLY, CDR2 FYNNEI. This CDR3 contains 14 residues. This chain's CDR3 is CASSPQATGNTIYF. Written as DNA, the CDR3 is TGTGCCAGCAGCCCACAGGCCACTGGAAACACCATATATTTT.

A single count supports this clone. J is TRBJ1-1 and V is TRBV28, with D tentatively TRBD1 (6 bases). Germline V lookup: CDR1 MDHEN, CDR2 SYDVKM. V dropped 6 bases and J dropped 0 bases, with 14 bases sitting between them. The CDR3 has 15 residues. The CDR3 coding sequence is TGTGCCAGCAGCGAGGTGGACAGAATGAACACTGAAGCTTTCTTT. It is translated as CASSEVDRMNTEAFF.

This clone was observed once. The chain employs TRBV2 and TRBJ1-2; 9 bases agree with TRBD1. V trimming: 6 bases; J trimming: 7 bases; junction bases outside the gene matches: 12. Germline assignment: CDR1 SNHLY and CDR2 FYNNEI. The CDR3 extends over 15 amino acids. The CDR3 nucleotides are TGTGCCAGCAGGCTCAACCGGGACAGGGTCTTTGGCTACACCTTC. Its protein product is CASRLNRDRVFGYTF.

The V and J genes are TRBV19 and TRBJ2-7, with 8 bases fitting TRBD2. The CDR3 spans 14 residues. J gave up 6 bases and V 1 base, and 5 bases lay outside the gene matches. The germline V gene has CDR1 LNHDA and CDR2 SQIVND (reference sequence). CDR3 in DNA: TGTGCCAGTAGTATAGCAGCTAGCGGGTCCGAGCAGTACTTC. The encoded protein is CASSIAASGSEQYF.

This clone has only a few counts. The chain links TRBV4-1 to TRBJ2-7; 8 positions agree with TRBD1. V was clipped by 1 base and J by 3 bases; unmatched bases: 8. This CDR3 spans 16 amino acids. CDR1 and CDR2 (germline): MGHRA, YSYEKL. The CDR3 DNA sequence: TGCGCCAGCAGCCAAGCTTCCGGGACAGGCCGCTACGAGCAGTACTTC. It is translated as CASSQASGTGRYEQYF.

The gene calls are TRBV28 and TRBJ2-3; the match to TRBD1 covers 9 bases. Per the germline V gene, CDR1 is MDHEN and CDR2 is SYDVKM. CDR3 size: 15 residues. V lost 5 bases, J lost 5 bases, and 8 bases stayed unmatched. This CDR3 reads CASSRGQGILDTQYF. CDR3 DNA sequence: TGTGCCAGCAGTCGAGGACAGGGGATACTAGATACGCAGTATTTT.

The chain uses TRBV11-2 and TRBJ1-5; no definite D call. Trimming shortened V by 1 base and J by 1 base, and 8 bases separated the two germline ends. CDR1 and CDR2 from the germline V gene are SGHAT and FQNNGV. This CDR3 spans 15 amino acids. DNA of the CDR3: TGTGCCAGCAGCTTAGTCGAGGGCAGCAATCAGCCCCAGCATTTT. This codes for CASSLVEGSNQPQHF.

The chain recombines TRBV19 with TRBJ2-1, with 7 positions matching TRBD1. From germline, CDR1 is LNHDA and CDR2 SQIVND (reference sequence). Trimming cost V 1 base and J 8 bases; bases outside gene matches: 2. The CDR3 runs to 13 residues. For the CDR3, the DNA is TGTGCCAGTAGTATAGGTACAGGGGATGAGCAGTTCTTC. This sequence encodes CASSIGTGDEQFF.

The rearrangement uses TRBV28 and TRBJ1-5; TRBD1 aligns across 7 bases. Germline V gene data show CDR1 as MDHEN and CDR2 as SYDVKM. The ends lost 2 bases at V and 2 bases at J; junction bases unmatched: 3. CDR3 length equals 15 residues. CDR3 coding DNA: TGTGCCAGCAGTTTAGACAGGGTTGGCAATCAGCCCCAGCATTTT. This translates into CASSLDRVGNQPQHF.

The chain employs TRBV5-5 and TRBJ2-2, with TRBD1 matching over 7 bases. V trimming: 2 bases; J trimming: 4 bases; junction bases outside the gene matches: 11. This CDR3 spans 17 amino acids. From germline, CDR1 is SGHKS and CDR2 YYEKEE (reference sequence). In nucleotides, the CDR3 is TGTGCCAGCAGCTTTACCCTAGGGGGCGCGGGCACCGGGGAGCTGTTTTTT. Translation gives CASSFTLGGAGTGELFF.

The CDR3 DNA sequence: TGCAGTGGCGGTTATGGAAACACCATATATTTT. Its protein is CSGGYGNTIYF. The rearrangement joins TRBV20-1 to TRBJ1-3; D is ambiguous. In germline, CDR1 is DFQATT, CDR2 SNEGSKA (reference sequence). V lost 7 bases to trimming and J lost 3 bases, with 7 bases between them. There are 11 residues in the CDR3.

The sample holds one count of this clone. The chain has TRBV10-3 and TRBJ2-5, with D perhaps TRBD2 (5 bases). V lost 3 bases and J lost 5, with 19 bases in between. Germline V CDR1 and CDR2: ENHRY, SYGVKD. This CDR3 is built from 16 residues. The CDR3 spells CAISDNQVGVGETQYF. CDR3 DNA sequence: TGTGCCATCAGTGATAATCAAGTCGGGGTAGGTGAGACCCAGTACTTC.

CDR3 protein: CASSYSDRSTNEKLFF. CDR3 nucleotides: TGTGCCAGCAGTTACTCGGACAGGTCAACTAATGAAAAACTGTTTTTT. The chain has TRBV6-5 and TRBJ1-4, with TRBD1 matching 7 bases. The junction had 1 base not matched to a gene; V was cut back by 0 bases and J by 0 bases. This CDR3 comprises 16 residues. CDR1 MNHEY and CDR2 SVGAGI come from the germline V gene.

V and J are TRBV7-9 and TRBJ2-3; 7 nucleotides align to TRBD2. CDR3 length equals 16 residues. From germline, CDR1 is SEHNR and CDR2 FQNEAQ (reference sequence). V shed 5 bases and J 4 bases; nucleotides not matched to a gene: 12. CDR3: CASSPQRGLPADTQYF. The CDR3 coding sequence is TGTGCCAGCAGCCCCCAGCGGGGTCTCCCCGCAGATACGCAGTATTTT.

This chain connects TRBV5-1 to TRBJ2-3; 11 bases match TRBD2. This CDR3 region has 18 residues. Per the germline V gene, CDR1 is SGHRS and CDR2 is YFSETQ. V lost 4 bases, J lost 7 bases, and 17 bases stayed unmatched. The CDR3 sequence is CASSPYPSGRISQNTQYF. CDR3 DNA sequence: TGCGCCAGCAGCCCATATCCTAGCGGGAGGATATCACAAAATACGCAGTATTTT.

CDR3 residues: CASSYEGVEGNTIYF. The DNA for the CDR3 is TGTGCCAGCAGTTACGAGGGAGTAGAAGGAAACACCATATATTTT. The chain carries TRBV6-5 and TRBJ1-3; no clear D gene. Per germline, CDR1 MNHEY and CDR2 SVGAGI. The CDR3 runs 15 residues. Between the trimmed V and J ends, which lost 2 bases and 4 bases, there was a span of 12 bases.